The 22 T cell receptor beta chains below were found in one sample sequenced in a study of cytomegalovirus exposure and HLA in healthy donors. The PCR made use of 60 Vbeta and 13 Jbeta primers. The data were produced by immunoSEQ multiplex PCR, yet TCRdb's version contains in-frame clones alone and is incomplete. This table holds about 110,000 clones, around 85% found once. Sequencing was done on a sample of PBMCs. The source of these receptors is a man younger than 45 in good health and CMV-seropositive.

A note on this clone: The junction shows a germline mismatch at one end, possibly a read error. The V gene is TRBV7-8, the J gene TRBJ2-7, with TRBD1 matching over 8 bases. CDR1 and CDR2 (germline): SGHVS, FQNEAQ. The CDR3 extends over 11 amino acids. CDR3 in amino acids: CASSLGQGATF. The DNA of the CDR3 is TGTGCCAGCAGCTTAGGTCAGGGGGCCACTTTC.

The chain links TRBV2 to TRBJ1-1; no clear D. The CDR3 covers 11 residues. Germline CDR1 is SNHLY and CDR2 is FYNNEI. Trimming removed 9 bases at V and 3 bases at J, with 8 bases between. This CDR3 reads CASSYYTEAFF. DNA for the CDR3: TGTGCCAGTTCGTATTACACTGAAGCTTTCTTT. The variable domain in full, completed from reference TRBV2 and TRBJ1-1, reads EPEVTQTPSHQVTQMGQEVILRCVPISNHLYFYWYRQILGQKVEFLVSFYNNEISEKSEIFDDQFSVERPDGSNFTLKIRSTKLEDSAMYFCASSYYTEAFFGQGTRLTVV.

The rearrangement joins TRBV7-9 to TRBJ1-4; 7 bases map to TRBD1. The V and J ends lost 0 bases and 3 bases, in that order; junction bases with no gene match: 4. Germline V gene data show CDR1 as SEHNR and CDR2 as FQNEAQ (reference sequence). This CDR3 is 16 amino acids long. The chain's CDR3 is CASSLAQTGSNEKLFF. DNA of the CDR3: TGTGCCAGCAGCTTAGCTCAGACAGGGTCTAATGAAAAACTGTTTTTT.

Worth noting for this clone: The same CDR3 arises from other DNA sequences in this sample as well. The chain carries TRBV6-5 and TRBJ2-7; 10 bases align to TRBD1. J gave up 3 bases and V 3 bases, and 5 bases lay outside the gene matches. CDR3 length: 15 amino acids. Germline V lookup: CDR1 MNHEY, CDR2 SVGAGI. The CDR3 sequence: CASSYERTGGYEQYF. The CDR3 nucleotides are TGTGCCAGCAGTTATGAAAGGACAGGGGGCTACGAGCAGTACTTC.

A few counts support this clone. The CDR3 sequence: CAISKGIATNEKLFF. The CDR3, as DNA: TGTGCCATCAGTAAGGGGATTGCAACTAATGAAAAACTGTTTTTT. The chain recombines TRBV10-3 with TRBJ1-4; tentatively, D is TRBD1 (5 bases). V lost 5 bases and J lost 0, with 10 bases in between. This CDR3 spans 15 amino acids. Germline V gene lookup returns CDR1 ENHRY and CDR2 SYGVKD.

The rearrangement links TRBV11-3 to TRBJ2-2; D may be TRBD1 (6 bases). Germline assignment: CDR1 SGHNT and CDR2 YENEEA. V lost 1 base and J lost 1, with 7 bases in between. This CDR3 comprises 15 residues. The CDR3 protein is CASSLGGQNTGELFF. The CDR3 DNA sequence: TGTGCCAGCAGCTTAGGGGGACAGAACACCGGGGAGCTGTTTTTT.

The rearrangement links TRBV9 to TRBJ1-2; 9 bases are shared with TRBD1. Trimming took 3 bases from V and 9 from J; bases not matched to a gene: 15. From germline, CDR1 is SGDLS and CDR2 YYNGEE. The CDR3 runs 16 residues. The CDR3 here is CASSERGGTGIPRYTF. As DNA, the CDR3 is TGTGCCAGCAGCGAGCGAGGGGGGACAGGGATTCCTCGCTACACCTTC.

The rearrangement uses TRBV7-6 and TRBJ2-5, with TRBD2 matching over 13 bases. After removal of 5 bases from V and 4 bases from J, the junction contained 4 bases not matched to a gene. There are 15 residues in the CDR3. Germline V lookup: CDR1 SGHVS, CDR2 FNYEAQ. The CDR3 DNA sequence: TGTGCCAGCAGCATACTAGCGGGGGGGCGAGAGACCCAGTACTTC. Residues: CASSILAGGRETQYF.

This clone was detected only once. The chain uses TRBV28 and TRBJ1-3; tentatively, D is TRBD1 (5 bases). This CDR3 has 16 amino acids. V was clipped by 6 bases and J by 4 bases, with 19 bases between them. CDR1 and CDR2 from the germline V gene are MDHEN and SYDVKM. This CDR3 reads CASSLREGPRGNTIYF. The CDR3 DNA sequence: TGTGCCAGCAGCCTTAGGGAGGGGCCGCGCGGAAACACCATATATTTT.

There are many counts of this clone. This chain joins TRBV7-2 and TRBJ2-7, with 7 positions matching TRBD1. The CDR3 totals 15 residues. J lost 3 bases, V lost 0 bases, and 5 bases had no gene match. From germline, CDR1 is SGHTA and CDR2 FQGNSA. CDR3 loop: CASSLASGTDYEQYF. As DNA, the CDR3 is TGTGCCAGCAGCTTAGCCTCCGGGACAGACTACGAGCAGTACTTC. The full variable domain, rest sourced from reference TRBV7-2 and TRBJ2-7, is GAGVSQSPSNKVTEKGKDVELRCDPISGHTALYWYRQSLGQGLEFLIYFQGNSAPDKSGLPSDRFSAERTGGSVSTLTIQRTQQEDSAVYLCASSLASGTDYEQYFGPGTRLTVT.

This chain connects TRBV15 to TRBJ2-5; D call uncertain. The better agreement between TRBJ2-7 and the DNA end casts doubt on the J call. This CDR3 comprises 14 residues. CDR1 is LNHNV and CDR2 is YYDKDF in the germline V gene (reference sequence). CDR3 DNA sequence: TGTGCCACCAGCATTTACACGGACTCCTACGAGCAGTACTTC. It is translated as CATSIYTDSYEQYF.

The CDR3, as DNA: TGTGCCAGCAGCTTGGCCAGAGGGATGGGTGAAGAGACCCAGTACTTC. Translation: CASSLARGMGEETQYF. The rearrangement uses TRBV5-4 and TRBJ2-5, with a possible D match to TRBD2 (5 bases). The germline CDR1 and CDR2 sequences are SGHNT and YYREEE (reference sequence). The CDR3 has 16 amino acids. V was clipped by 0 bases and J by 3 bases, with 15 bases between them.

The chain joins TRBV11-2 to TRBJ2-7; perhaps TRBD1 as D (6 bases). V was cut by 5 bases and J by 2 bases, with 19 bases left in between. The CDR3 sequence is 16 residues long. CDR1 and CDR2 (germline): SGHAT, FQNNGV. As DNA, the CDR3 is TGTGCCAGCAGCCCTTTGAGAGGGGGAAACCCCTACGAGCAGTACTTC. It is translated as CASSPLRGGNPYEQYF.

This chain uses TRBV19 with TRBJ2-5, with 7 bases that match TRBD1. The J call may not be correct, given that the DNA end is closer to TRBJ2-7. This CDR3 is built from 13 residues. Germline V gene data show CDR1 as LNHDA and CDR2 as SQIVND (reference sequence). The CDR3 nucleotides are TGTGCCAGTAATAACCGGGACAGTCCCGAGCAGTACTTC. Residues: CASNNRDSPEQYF.

The chain couples TRBV25-1 to TRBJ1-1; no clear D gene. The ends were cut back, 3 bases at V and 5 bases at J, with 16 bases in the middle. CDR1 and CDR2 from the germline V gene are MGHDK and SYGVNS. The CDR3 sequence is 15 residues long. The CDR3 bases are TGTGCCAGCAGTGAGAACGAGTTTGGGAGTACTGAAGCTTTCTTT. It yields the protein CASSENEFGSTEAFF.

This chain connects TRBV2 to TRBJ1-1; 7 nucleotides agree with TRBD1. The CDR3 length is 13 residues. Looked up from germline, CDR1 is SNHLY and CDR2 is FYNNEI. J lost 5 bases, V lost 4 bases, and 4 bases had no gene match. The DNA for the CDR3 is TGTGCCAGCAGTGCAAACAGGGGTACTGAAGCTTTCTTT. Its translation: CASSANRGTEAFF.

With respect to this clone: A read error may produce the germline difference seen at one junction end. The chain is built from TRBV7-9 and TRBJ1-1; 9 bases map to TRBD1. The V gene's germline CDR1 is SEHNR and CDR2 FQNEAQ (reference sequence). This CDR3 comprises 18 residues. The CDR3 bases are TGTTCCAGCAGCTTAGGGGTTGGACAGGGGCCCAGTTGGACTGAAGCTTTCTTT. It encodes CSSSLGVGQGPSWTEAFF. The variable domain in full, with the rest retrieved from reference TRBV7-9 and TRBJ1-1, is DTGVSQNPRHKITKRGQNVTFRCDPISEHNRLYWYRQTLGQGPEFLTYFQNEAQLEKSRLLSDRFSAERPKGSFSTLEIQRTEQGDSAMYLCSSSLGVGQGPSWTEAFFGQGTRLTVV.

The chain couples TRBV25-1 to TRBJ2-3, with 10 bases identical to TRBD1. The trim removed 6 bases at V and 4 bases at J, leaving 16 bases unmatched. Germline CDR1 and CDR2: MGHDK and SYGVNS. This CDR3 comprises 18 residues. CDR3 sequence (DNA): TGTGCCAGCAGCGATATACGGGACAGGGGCGAAGGGGCAGATACGCAGTATTTT. Translating gives CASSDIRDRGEGADTQYF.

The CDR3 DNA reads as TGTGCCAGCACCCTAAACCCCGGGGGGCAAGAGACCCAGTACTTC. Residues: CASTLNPGGQETQYF. The V gene is TRBV28, the J gene TRBJ2-5; 7 positions agree with TRBD2. Trimming cost V 7 bases and J 2 bases; bases outside gene matches: 10. Germline V gives CDR1 MDHEN, CDR2 SYDVKM. CDR3 length: 15 amino acids.

The rearrangement joins TRBV9 to TRBJ2-2; D possibly corresponds to TRBD1 (6 bases). The CDR3 is 18 residues long. Germline V gene data show CDR1 as SGDLS and CDR2 as YYNGEE. Trimming shortened V by 3 bases and J by 0 bases, and 18 bases separated the two germline ends. The CDR3 loop is CASSDSLGRGPNTGELFF. The CDR3 region has the DNA TGTGCCAGCAGCGATTCTTTGGGCAGGGGCCCGAACACCGGGGAGCTGTTTTTT.

The rearrangement links TRBV9 to TRBJ1-4; 7 nucleotides agree with TRBD1. The CDR3 contains 15 residues. The V and J ends lost 0 bases and 8 bases, in that order; junction bases with no gene match: 7. The germline V gene has CDR1 SGDLS and CDR2 YYNGEE. CDR3 amino acids: CASSVGTGAGEKLFF. The CDR3 nucleotides are TGTGCCAGCAGCGTAGGGACAGGAGCTGGCGAAAAACTGTTTTTT.

The V gene is TRBV25-1, the J gene TRBJ2-3, with D unclear. The V end lost 5 bases, the J end lost 3 bases, and 21 bases lay between the germline ends. The length of the CDR3 is 17 residues. Germline V gives CDR1 MGHDK, CDR2 SYGVNS. The CDR3 bases are TGTGCCAGCAGTCTAAGCAGGTCCCAAGTCCCAACAGATACGCAGTATTTT. It translates to CASSLSRSQVPTDTQYF.